Given below is one T cell receptor (beta chain) in context. This record belongs to a study of blood T cell repertoires in COVID-19. Clones were read by immunoSEQ multiplex PCR, and TCRdb kept only the in-frame ones, dropping some. The table includes some 400,000 clones, over 75% detected once. What was sequenced was peripheral blood. The clonotype originates from a woman aged 55-69 years with COVID-19, enrolled during active disease.

Written as DNA, the CDR3 is TGTGCCAGCAGCGGGAGAAGAGGGCGCGCCTACAATGAGCAGTTCTTC. This encodes CASSGRRGRAYNEQFF. The chain recombines TRBV2 with TRBJ2-1; tentatively, D is TRBD2 (6 bases). Trimming removed 6 bases from V and 2 bases from J, with 17 bases in between. Germline V gene lookup returns CDR1 SNHLY and CDR2 FYNNEI. CDR3 length: 16 residues.